What follows are 24 T cell receptor beta chains derived from one specimen sequenced in a study of T cell responses to AZD1222 COVID-19 vaccine. The table came from immunoSEQ multiplex PCR; TCRdb's copy has only in-frame clones and leaves some out. The table lists 150,000 to 200,000 clones, roughly 92% of them singletons. Source: peripheral blood, taken 28 days after the second AZD1222 dose. These receptors were collected from an adult who received the AZD1222 COVID-19 vaccine.

The chain employs TRBV13 and TRBJ1-1; D not resolved. Germline CDR1 PRHDT, CDR2 FYEKMQ (reference sequence). The germline V and J ends were trimmed by 5 bases and 5 bases, with 15 bases remaining between them. CDR3 length: 14 residues. CDR3 coding DNA: TGTGCCAGCAGCCGCCCGCGAGTGCGGACTGAAGCTTTCTTT. As protein: CASSRPRVRTEAFF.

Here the CDR3 reads CAIRGDVNSPLHF. CDR3 DNA: TGTGCCATCAGGGGGGACGTCAATTCACCCCTCCACTTT. The chain employs TRBV10-3 and TRBJ1-6; tentatively, D is TRBD1 (5 bases). Between the trimmed V and J ends, which lost 6 bases and 7 bases, there was a span of 10 bases. Germline CDR1 ENHRY, CDR2 SYGVKD. The CDR3 is made up of 13 amino acids.

The sample holds one count of this clone. This chain links TRBV6-5 with TRBJ2-3; no definite D call. Trimming removed 0 bases at V and 4 bases at J, with 11 bases between. Germline CDR1 reads MNHEY; CDR2 reads SVGAGI. The CDR3 length is 15 residues. CDR3 residues: CASSYSRPPADTQYF. The CDR3 nucleotides read TGTGCCAGCAGTTACTCGCGACCCCCGGCAGATACGCAGTATTTT.

J is TRBJ2-1 and V is TRBV12-3 or TRBV12-4; possible D gene TRBD1, 5 bases. The CDR3 is 13 residues long. Deletions cut 6 bases from V and 6 bases from J, with 12 bases between. Here the CDR3 DNA reads TGTGCCAGCAGCTCTGGACAATTCAATGAGCAGTTCTTC. Its protein product is CASSSGQFNEQFF.

The rearrangement uses TRBV19 and TRBJ1-5; a weak D match, TRBD1 (5 bases). CDR1 and CDR2 from the germline V gene are LNHDA and SQIVND (reference sequence). This CDR3 has 13 residues. V was clipped by 4 bases and J by 5 bases, with 9 bases between them. The CDR3 bases are TGTGCCAGTAGTACCCAGGGTTATCAGCCCCAGCATTTT. Encoded protein: CASSTQGYQPQHF. Full variable domain (outside the CDR3, taken from reference TRBV19 and TRBJ1-5): DGGITQSPKYLFRKEGQNVTLSCEQNLNHDAMYWYRQDPGQGLRLIYYSQIVNDFQKGDIAEGYSVSREKKESFPLTVTSAQKNPTAFYLCASSTQGYQPQHFGDGTRLSIL.

V gene TRBV6-1 combines with J gene TRBJ1-2; D is ambiguous. Germline CDR1 is MNHNS and CDR2 is SASEGT. Trimming took off 7 bases at V and 5 bases at J, with 29 bases between the two ends. This CDR3 contains 18 residues. CDR3 sequence reads: CASIDGGQENSRAYGYTF. CDR3 coding DNA: TGTGCCAGCATTGACGGTGGGCAGGAAAACTCCCGGGCGTATGGCTACACCTTC.

Here the CDR3 reads CASSPGRMNTEAFF. CDR3 coding DNA: TGTGCCAGCAGTCCGGGACGGATGAACACTGAAGCTTTCTTT. This chain uses TRBV6-5 with TRBJ1-1; D possibly corresponds to TRBD1 (5 bases). The CDR3 contains 14 residues. Germline V CDR1 and CDR2: MNHEY, SVGAGI. Trimming removed 5 bases at V and 0 bases at J, with 10 bases between.

The chain combines TRBV2 with TRBJ2-5, with a weak D call TRBD2 (6 bases). The CDR3 length is 13 residues. Germline V gene sequence: CDR1 SNHLY, CDR2 FYNNEI. V was shortened by 3 bases and J by 3 bases, with 8 bases between the two germline ends. This CDR3 is CASSERREETQYF. CDR3 sequence (DNA): TGTGCCAGCAGTGAGCGGAGGGAAGAGACCCAGTACTTC.

The chain recombines TRBV6-5 with TRBJ1-2; no clear D gene. V dropped 0 bases and J dropped 0 bases, with 8 bases sitting between them. This CDR3 spans 15 amino acids. CDR1 and CDR2 from the germline V gene are MNHEY and SVGAGI. CDR3 in DNA: TGTGCCAGCAGTTACTCCGGGTTTTCTAACTATGGCTACACCTTC. Residues: CASSYSGFSNYGYTF.

The chain is built from TRBV16 and TRBJ1-6; D is unresolved. Trimming removed 4 bases from V and 10 bases from J, with 8 bases in between. The germline V gene encodes CDR1 KGHSY and CDR2 FQNENV. The length of the CDR3 is 12 residues. For the CDR3, the DNA is TGTGCCAGCAGCCCCCCTGGGTCACCCCTCCACTTT. This sequence encodes CASSPPGSPLHF.

This rearrangement joins TRBV2 to TRBJ2-1, with TRBD1 as a possible D gene (5 bases). Germline V CDR1 and CDR2: SNHLY, FYNNEI. This CDR3 is built from 11 residues. The germline V and J ends were trimmed by 7 bases and 4 bases, with 5 bases remaining between them. CDR3 region: CASTGYNEQFF. CDR3 sequence (DNA): TGTGCCAGCACAGGGTACAATGAGCAGTTCTTC.

This chain joins TRBV6-2 or TRBV6-3 and TRBJ1-5, with D maybe TRBD1 (6 bases). This CDR3 has 19 residues. Germline assignment: CDR1 MNHEY and CDR2 SVGEGT. The V end was cut by 2 bases, the J end by 1 base, with 21 bases between. DNA for the CDR3: TGTGCCAGCAGTTACGTCATGAGGGGGGGGCGAGGGAGCAATCAGCCCCAGCATTTT. This encodes CASSYVMRGGRGSNQPQHF.

This chain links TRBV5-1 with TRBJ2-2; TRBD1 agrees at 8 bases. The CDR3 length is 14 residues. In germline, CDR1 is SGHRS, CDR2 YFSETQ. The J segment lost 3 bases and the V segment lost 4 bases, leaving 2 bases of the junction unmatched. The CDR3 sequence is CASSPTGDTGELFF. The CDR3 DNA reads as TGCGCCAGCAGCCCGACAGGGGACACCGGGGAGCTGTTTTTT.

The chain employs TRBV5-1 and TRBJ1-1; perhaps TRBD1 as D (5 bases). Between the trimmed V and J ends, which lost 4 bases and 1 base, there was a span of 8 bases. The CDR3 runs to 13 residues. Germline V gene lookup returns CDR1 SGHRS and CDR2 YFSETQ. In DNA, the CDR3 is TGCGCCAGCAGCCGGGGGGAGAACACTGAAGCTTTCTTT. Its translation is CASSRGENTEAFF.

This clone was observed a few times. V and J are TRBV10-1 and TRBJ1-1; 7 bases fit TRBD1. The CDR3 runs 12 residues. Per the germline V gene, CDR1 is WNHNN and CDR2 is SYGVQD (reference sequence). The V gene end was trimmed by 10 bases and the J gene end by 0 bases; junction bases not matched to a gene: 2. The CDR3 DNA sequence: TGCGCCACGGGACAGATGAACACTGAAGCTTTCTTT. It is translated as CATGQMNTEAFF.

The V and J genes are TRBV19 and TRBJ2-7; tentatively, D is TRBD1 or TRBD2 (5 bases each). The length of the CDR3 is 14 residues. V was trimmed by 5 bases and J by 0 bases, leaving 11 bases between them. From germline, CDR1 is LNHDA and CDR2 SQIVND (reference sequence). The CDR3 reads CASSSGPHSYEQYF. CDR3 coding DNA: TGTGCCAGTAGTTCGGGACCCCACTCCTACGAGCAGTACTTC.

The rearrangement joins TRBV29-1 to TRBJ2-7; no clear D. CDR3 size: 12 residues. Per germline, CDR1 SQVTM and CDR2 ANQGSEA. V gave up 7 bases and J gave up 1 base, with 11 bases separating them. The CDR3 bases are TGCAGCGGAAAGACGACGTCCTACGAGCAGTACTTC. Translating it yields CSGKTTSYEQYF.

The chain recombines TRBV24-1 with TRBJ2-7; 7 bases map to TRBD1. CDR1 and CDR2 (germline): KGHDR, SFDVKD. There are 18 residues in the CDR3. With V trimmed by 4 bases and J by 0 bases, 14 bases remained unmatched. CDR3 in DNA: TGTGCCACCAGTGACCGCCCCCGGACAGGTCCAGGCTCCTACGAGCAGTACTTC. It encodes CATSDRPRTGPGSYEQYF.

This clone has only a few counts. This chain links TRBV10-3 with TRBJ1-5; D ambiguous. The CDR3 has 13 residues. Germline V gives CDR1 ENHRY, CDR2 SYGVKD. The ends were cut back, 0 bases at V and 7 bases at J, with 7 bases in the middle. The CDR3 loop reads CAISESREQPQHF. CDR3 nucleotides: TGTGCCATCAGTGAGTCGAGGGAGCAGCCCCAGCATTTT.

The chain employs TRBV6-6 and TRBJ1-5; TRBD1 might be the D (5 bases). Per the germline V gene, CDR1 is MNHNY and CDR2 is SVGAGI (reference sequence). CDR3 length: 14 residues. V lost 8 bases to trimming and J lost 2 bases, with 13 bases between them. CDR3 sequence: CASATGQGNQPQHF. In nucleotides, the CDR3 is TGTGCCAGCGCAACGGGGCAGGGCAATCAGCCCCAGCATTTT.

In the case of this clone: Relative to the germline gene, one junction end is altered; a read error may explain this. The genes are TRBV12-3 or TRBV12-4 and TRBJ1-2; 7 nucleotides agree with TRBD1. The CDR3 extends over 12 amino acids. CDR3 sequence: CASSSNRGSYSF. CDR3 DNA: TGTGCCAGCAGTTCTAACAGGGGTAGCTACTCCTTC.

The chain carries TRBV6-5 and TRBJ2-1, with D possibly TRBD2 on 5 matching bases. Trimming left V 4 bases short and J 15 bases short, with 16 bases between. CDR3 length: 12 amino acids. The V gene's germline CDR1 is MNHEY and CDR2 SVGAGI. This CDR3 reads CASSSDYSALFF. The CDR3 region has the DNA TGTGCCAGCAGTTCCGACTACTCGGCCCTGTTCTTC.

The chain carries TRBV27 and TRBJ1-4; maybe TRBD1 (5 bases). Germline V gene lookup returns CDR1 MNHEY and CDR2 SMNVEV (reference sequence). The germline V and J ends were trimmed by 3 bases and 3 bases, with 11 bases remaining between them. The CDR3 runs to 15 residues. For the CDR3, the DNA is TGTGCCAGCAGTTTGTCGGGGGGTGCTAATGAAAAACTGTTTTTT. Translation gives CASSLSGGANEKLFF.

The chain carries TRBV3-1 (or the pseudogene TRBV3-2) and TRBJ2-2; D is ambiguous. The CDR3 is 14 amino acids. The germline V and J ends were trimmed by 1 base and 0 bases, with 3 bases remaining between them. Germline CDR1 is LGHDT and CDR2 is YNNKEL (reference sequence). CDR3 amino acids: CASSQGTNTGELFF. As DNA, the CDR3 is TGTGCCAGCAGCCAAGGTACGAACACCGGGGAGCTGTTTTTT.